One sample yielded the 31 T cell receptor beta chains listed below, sequenced in a study of blood T cell repertoires in COVID-19 (dated by TCRdb to about 2020). Receptor libraries were prepared by the immunoSEQ multiplex PCR assay. TCRdb took over this immuneACCESS table, retaining in-frame rearrangements with V and J assigned. Such tables are incomplete; in checked studies, under half of the missing clones stem from an unresolved V gene, and the remainder is unexplained. Recorded for this sample are over 200,000 clones; 85% to 90% of them occurred a single time. Together, the top ten hold approximately 2.4% of the sample. Sequenced: peripheral blood. The source of these receptors is a man aged 25-45 years with COVID-19, enrolled during active disease.

The gene calls are TRBV7-2 and TRBJ1-1; 9 bases are a match to TRBD1. The CDR3 covers 15 residues. CDR1 is SGHTA, CDR2 FQGNSA, per germline. Trimming took 5 bases from V and 5 from J; bases not matched to a gene: 9. CDR3 amino acids: CASSTRDRVRTEAFF. The CDR3 bases are TGTGCCAGCAGCACCCGGGACAGGGTAAGGACTGAAGCTTTCTTT.

CDR3 region: CASSSRDSHNSPLHF. As DNA, the CDR3 is TGTGCCAGCAGTTCCCGGGACAGCCATAATTCACCCCTCCACTTT. V usage is TRBV27 and J usage is TRBJ1-6; TRBD1 matches 7 bases. The CDR3 loop spans 15 amino acids. The V segment lost 4 bases and the J segment 5 bases; nucleotides outside the gene matches: 5. Germline lookup yields CDR1 MNHEY and CDR2 SMNVEV (reference sequence).

This clone was counted once. This sequence joins TRBV4-1 and TRBJ1-2, with a possible D match to TRBD1 (5 bases). The length of the CDR3 is 15 residues. Germline assignment: CDR1 MGHRA and CDR2 YSYEKL. The V and J ends lost 1 base and 2 bases respectively, with 11 bases between them. The CDR3 DNA reads TGCGCCAGCAGCCAAGGAGACCGACAGAACTATGGCTACACCTTC. Amino acid sequence: CASSQGDRQNYGYTF.

The chain has TRBV7-3 and TRBJ2-1, with 10 bases matching TRBD2. Germline CDR1 reads SGHTA; CDR2 reads FQGTGA. V lost 4 bases to trimming and J lost 10 bases; unmatched junction nucleotides: 7. The CDR3 consists of 14 residues. The CDR3 is CASSSSLAGVEQFF. The CDR3 nucleotides read TGTGCCAGCAGCTCGAGTCTAGCGGGAGTGGAGCAGTTCTTC.

The J gene is TRBJ1-6, the V gene TRBV6-6; D remains ambiguous. In germline, CDR1 is MNHNY, CDR2 SVGAGI (reference sequence). This CDR3 contains 15 residues. Trimming left V 6 bases short and J 5 bases short, with 14 bases between. For the CDR3, the DNA is TGTGCCAGCAGCTACGGTCCAGGTGATAATTCACCCCTCCACTTT. Its translation: CASSYGPGDNSPLHF.

V and J are TRBV5-1 and TRBJ2-7, with 8 bases identical to TRBD1. Germline V gives CDR1 SGHRS, CDR2 YFSETQ. CDR3 length equals 15 residues. Trimming cost V 0 bases and J 2 bases; bases outside gene matches: 4. As DNA, the CDR3 is TGCGCCAGCAGCTTGGATGGACAGGGCCCCTACGAGCAGTACTTC. It encodes CASSLDGQGPYEQYF.

This sequence joins TRBV30 and TRBJ1-5; 10 bases are shared with TRBD1. From germline, CDR1 is GTSNPN and CDR2 SVGIG (reference sequence). The CDR3 extends over 14 amino acids. V lost 5 bases and J lost 4; bases outside the gene matches: 5. DNA for the CDR3: TGTGCCTGGGGGCAGGGACAGGGGAATCAGCCCCAGCATTTT. It encodes CAWGQGQGNQPQHF.

V and J are TRBV25-1 and TRBJ2-7; D not resolved. This CDR3 spans 12 amino acids. Trimming took off 3 bases at V and 5 bases at J, with 8 bases between the two ends. The germline V gene encodes CDR1 MGHDK and CDR2 SYGVNS. CDR3 sequence: CASSDRSHEQYF. The CDR3 nucleotides read TGTGCCAGCAGTGATAGATCTCACGAGCAGTACTTC.

The rearrangement links TRBV6-5 to TRBJ1-6; maybe TRBD1 (6 bases). CDR3 length: 15 amino acids. The germline V gene encodes CDR1 MNHEY and CDR2 SVGAGI. V lost 7 bases to trimming and J lost 7 bases, with 17 bases between them. CDR3 coding DNA: TGTGCCAGCACCCGAGGGGGAACCGTCAATTCACCCCTCCACTTT. It specifies CASTRGGTVNSPLHF.

The CDR3 loop reads CASSLRASGSYNEQFF. The CDR3 DNA follows: TGTGCCAGCAGCTTAAGGGCTAGCGGGAGTTACAATGAGCAGTTCTTC. This chain joins TRBV7-3 and TRBJ2-1; 10 bases are a match to TRBD2. J lost 4 bases, V lost 1 base, and 4 bases had no gene match. This CDR3 region has 16 residues. From germline, CDR1 is SGHTA and CDR2 FQGTGA.

The CDR3 region is CASSLVGGTEQYF. In DNA, the CDR3 is TGTGCCAGCAGCTTAGTGGGAGGGACTGAGCAGTACTTC. This chain connects TRBV11-2 to TRBJ2-7, with 7 bases fitting TRBD2. This CDR3 is 13 amino acids long. J was trimmed by 7 bases and V by 1 base; bases with no gene match: 4. Germline V gene sequence: CDR1 SGHAT, CDR2 FQNNGV.

The CDR3 spells CASSQGAGGAYTGELFF. The CDR3 DNA is TGCGCCAGCAGCCAAGGGGCGGGGGGCGCGTACACCGGGGAGCTGTTTTTT. V gene TRBV4-3 combines with J gene TRBJ2-2, with TRBD2 matching 8 bases. The CDR3 contains 17 residues. Trimming removed 1 base from V and 3 bases from J; junction bases left unmatched: 7. CDR1 is LGHNA and CDR2 is YSLEER in the germline V gene.

The genes are TRBV24-1 and TRBJ2-2; D perhaps matches TRBD1 (6 bases). CDR1 is KGHDR and CDR2 is SFDVKD in the germline V gene. The V end was cut by 3 bases, the J end by 4 bases, with 14 bases between. The CDR3 spans 16 residues. The CDR3 protein is CATSDLFGQSTGELFF. CDR3 nucleotide sequence: TGTGCCACCAGTGATCTATTTGGACAGTCCACCGGGGAGCTGTTTTTT.

Here the CDR3 DNA reads TGTGCCATCAGTGAAGAGGGATCCTATAATTCACCCCTCCACTTT. It codes for CAISEEGSYNSPLHF. The chain employs TRBV10-3 and TRBJ1-6; D is undetermined. Germline V lookup: CDR1 ENHRY, CDR2 SYGVKD. The V end lost 3 bases, the J end lost 1 base, and 7 bases lay between the germline ends. The CDR3 sequence is 15 residues long.

This clone was seen a handful of times. CDR3 in DNA: TGTGCCAGCAGCGTAGGGGACTACACCTACGAGCAGTACTTC. Translation: CASSVGDYTYEQYF. V gene TRBV9 combines with J gene TRBJ2-7; 7 bases line up with TRBD2. V lost 0 bases to trimming and J lost 2 bases; unmatched junction nucleotides: 2. This CDR3 is built from 14 residues. The V gene's germline CDR1 is SGDLS and CDR2 YYNGEE.

Here the CDR3 reads CASSYRGGGEKLFF. The CDR3 bases are TGTGCCAGCAGTTACCGAGGGGGTGGTGAAAAACTGTTTTTT. The V and J genes are TRBV6-5 and TRBJ1-4; D perhaps matches TRBD1 (6 bases). Germline V gene sequence: CDR1 MNHEY, CDR2 SVGAGI. Between the trimmed V and J ends, which lost 2 bases and 7 bases, there was a span of 11 bases. The CDR3 is made up of 14 amino acids.

The chain is built from TRBV4-3 and TRBJ2-2; the match to TRBD1 covers 7 bases. V was pared by 6 bases and J by 2 bases, with 9 bases of the junction left unmatched. The CDR3 sequence is 16 residues long. Germline CDR1 LGHNA, CDR2 YSLEER. DNA for the CDR3: TGCGCCAGCAGGAACATATACAGGGGTAACACCGGGGAGCTGTTTTTT. It yields the protein CASRNIYRGNTGELFF.

V gene TRBV28 combines with J gene TRBJ2-7; 9 bases align to TRBD1. CDR1 MDHEN and CDR2 SYDVKM come from the germline V gene. This CDR3 is built from 14 residues. V gave up 5 bases and J gave up 2 bases; unmatched junction bases: 4. The CDR3 coding sequence is TGTGCCAGCAGTGGACAGGGGCCAACCTACGAGCAGTACTTC. Amino acids: CASSGQGPTYEQYF.

DNA of the CDR3: TGTGCCAGCAGTTACCCCCCCTCCGGGACTAGCGGGAGGGCCGTCTTCTTC. Amino acids: CASSYPPSGTSGRAVFF. This rearrangement joins TRBV6-2 or TRBV6-3 to TRBJ2-1; 16 bases map to TRBD2. J gave up 16 bases and V 2 bases, and 14 bases lay outside the gene matches. Germline V gives CDR1 MNHEY, CDR2 SVGEGT. The CDR3 runs 17 residues.

Here the CDR3 reads CASSEAGSPVFWLFF. In DNA, the CDR3 is TGTGCCAGCAGTGAAGCGGGGAGCCCGGTCTTTTGGCTGTTTTTT. This chain uses TRBV2 with TRBJ1-4; no clear D. The CDR3 runs 15 residues. Looked up from germline, CDR1 is SNHLY and CDR2 is FYNNEI. Trimming left V 0 bases short and J 14 bases short, with 19 bases between.

The rearrangement uses TRBV18 and TRBJ1-2; the D gene is possibly TRBD1 (6 bases). CDR1 and CDR2 from the germline V gene are KGHSH and LQKENI. The CDR3 runs 13 residues. V lost 10 bases and J 6 bases, leaving 18 bases between the germline ends. Written as DNA, the CDR3 is TGTGCCACCTCGAGGCAGGGGACGAATGGCTACACCTTC. Its protein product is CATSRQGTNGYTF.

This clone was picked up one time. The chain recombines TRBV5-1 with TRBJ2-7; 7 bases map to TRBD1. Germline trimming cut 7 bases from V and 1 base from J; bases unmatched to any gene: 8. The CDR3 has 14 amino acids. CDR1 and CDR2 (germline): SGHRS, YFSETQ. CDR3 loop: CASGSQGNSYEQYF. The DNA for the CDR3 is TGCGCCAGCGGGTCACAGGGGAATTCCTACGAGCAGTACTTC.

This sequence joins TRBV7-9 and TRBJ1-1; D gene uncertain. V was clipped by 3 bases and J by 8 bases, with 13 bases between them. This CDR3 has 13 residues. Germline CDR1 reads SEHNR; CDR2 reads FQNEAQ (reference sequence). The CDR3 sequence is CASSLNLDSEAFF. DNA of the CDR3: TGTGCCAGCAGCTTGAATCTGGACTCCGAAGCTTTCTTT.

The gene calls are TRBV13 and TRBJ2-1; 15 bases align to TRBD2. Unmatched junction bases numbered 5, after V lost 5 bases and J lost 3 bases. CDR1 is PRHDT and CDR2 is FYEKMQ in the germline V gene (reference sequence). The CDR3 covers 17 residues. The CDR3 protein is CASSGLAGGDGYNEQFF. In nucleotides, the CDR3 is TGTGCCAGCAGCGGACTAGCGGGGGGGGACGGCTACAATGAGCAGTTCTTC.

The chain combines TRBV7-3 with TRBJ2-1; a possible D gene is TRBD1 (5 bases). CDR1 is SGHTA and CDR2 is FQGTGA in the germline V gene. Between the trimmed V and J ends, which lost 5 bases and 0 bases, there was a span of 11 bases. This CDR3 is built from 15 residues. CDR3 in DNA: TGTGCCAGCAGCATCCAGGGTGGCTCCTACAATGAGCAGTTCTTC. Protein product: CASSIQGGSYNEQFF.

The rearrangement joins TRBV19 to TRBJ2-7, with 8 bases lining up with TRBD1. Germline V gene sequence: CDR1 LNHDA, CDR2 SQIVND (reference sequence). V lost 10 bases to trimming and J lost 0 bases; unmatched junction nucleotides: 11. The CDR3 covers 15 residues. In nucleotides, the CDR3 is TGTGCCACCTCACTGGGACAGGCCAGCTCCTACGAGCAGTACTTC. Translating gives CATSLGQASSYEQYF.

V is TRBV7-2 and J is TRBJ2-7; 9 bases match TRBD2. Germline CDR1 is SGHTA and CDR2 is FQGNSA. With V trimmed by 5 bases and J by 0 bases, 14 bases remained unmatched. The CDR3 loop spans 18 amino acids. The CDR3 nucleotides are TGTGCCAGCAGCCCCGTAGGAAGCGGGAGGTCCCTCTCCTACGAGCAGTACTTC. This encodes CASSPVGSGRSLSYEQYF.

The count of this clone is one. The chain joins TRBV7-2 to TRBJ1-2, with 11 bases fitting TRBD1. The J segment lost 4 bases and the V segment lost 3 bases, leaving 4 bases of the junction unmatched. Germline V gene data show CDR1 as SGHTA and CDR2 as FQGNSA. This CDR3 is 15 amino acids long. Written as DNA, the CDR3 is TGTGCCAGCAGCTTGGCCGGGACAGGGGGCTATGGCTACACCTTC. As protein: CASSLAGTGGYGYTF.

This chain connects TRBV19 to TRBJ1-2; 10 nucleotides align to TRBD1. The V gene's germline CDR1 is LNHDA and CDR2 SQIVND (reference sequence). Trimming removed 5 bases from V and 3 bases from J; junction bases left unmatched: 0. The CDR3 spans 13 residues. CDR3 loop: CASSGTGDYGYTF. The CDR3 nucleotides are TGTGCCAGTAGTGGGACAGGGGACTATGGCTACACCTTC.

The chain has TRBV5-1 and TRBJ1-1; TRBD1 matches at 7 bases. Germline lookup yields CDR1 SGHRS and CDR2 YFSETQ. Losses at the gene ends were 2 bases for V and 0 bases for J; bases not matched to a gene: 7. CDR3 length: 16 amino acids. The CDR3 region has the DNA TGCGCCAGCAGCTTAAACCAGGGACAGTTGAACACTGAAGCTTTCTTT. Encoded protein: CASSLNQGQLNTEAFF.

A word on this clone: Different DNA sequences within this sample yield the same CDR3. This rearrangement joins TRBV2 to TRBJ1-1, with D possibly matching TRBD1 (6 bases). The CDR3 has 14 amino acids. V was pared by 4 bases and J by 0 bases, with 9 bases between. Per the germline V gene, CDR1 is SNHLY and CDR2 is FYNNEI. The CDR3 here is CASSADRLNTEAFF. CDR3 nucleotide sequence: TGTGCCAGCAGTGCAGACAGGTTGAACACTGAAGCTTTCTTT.